The T cell receptor (beta chain) described here comes from a study of T-cell memory formation after mild COVID-19. Study-level information: Each donor largely had its own TCR clusters.

Overall study findings and caveats: Several responding clones turned up in pre-infection memory, indicating that cross-reactive memory may have taken part. Nothing confirmed that second-wave clones peaking on day 37 were specific for SARS-CoV-2.

5'RACE primed at constant segments yielded TCR alpha and TCR beta cDNA libraries bearing sample barcodes and UMIs. In TCRdb, the 5' RACE reads were re-called with MiXCR into one record per CDR3 protein. The data hold 300,000 to 400,000 distinct CDR3 sequences, with more than 15% observed a single time. This clonotype was detected only a few times. Its antigen is undetermined. V was clipped by 2 bases and J by 2 bases, with 10 bases between them. Germline CDR1 reads SGHNT; CDR2 reads YYREEE (reference sequence). The CDR3 is 15 residues long. The sequencing input was PBMCs or a T cell subset sorted from them (not recorded which). The source is a man younger than 35 who had mild COVID-19 (a few samples of this study predate the infection). Cell type and time point are not known. The gene calls are TRBV5-4 and TRBJ1-4; D perhaps matches TRBD1 (5 bases). The CDR3 DNA reads TGTGCCAGCAGCTTCGCAAGGGGCACTAATGAAAAACTGTTTTTT. This sequence encodes CASSFARGTNEKLFF.